What follows is one T cell receptor (beta chain) and its context. Its target is not known. CDR1 and CDR2 from the germline V gene are SNHLY and FYNNEI. V lost 7 bases to trimming and J lost 4 bases, with 14 bases between them. This CDR3 contains 15 residues. This record comes from a study of T cell responses to AZD1222 COVID-19 vaccine. Study-wide background: Investigators merged groups given second doses at roughly 4 or roughly 12 weeks.

Sequencing used immunoSEQ multiplex PCR; TCRdb keeps in-frame clones, though not all of them. The sample holds around 150,000 clones, 90% seen once. Study-level findings and limits: The donor group comprised mostly white British people and more females; the analysis possibly underestimated clonal diversity.

Sequencing used peripheral blood, obtained on day 0 of AZD1222 vaccination. This clonotype was sampled from an adult in good health. The rearrangement links TRBV2 to TRBJ1-6; D uncertain. CDR3 region: CASKLGSDYNSPLHF. In nucleotides, the CDR3 is TGTGCCAGCAAATTGGGGTCCGATTATAATTCACCCCTCCACTTT. The whole variable domain, remainder taken from reference TRBV2 and TRBJ1-6, is EPEVTQTPSHQVTQMGQEVILRCVPISNHLYFYWYRQILGQKVEFLVSFYNNEISEKSEIFDDQFSVERPDGSNFTLKIRSTKLEDSAMYFCASKLGSDYNSPLHFGNGTRLTVT.